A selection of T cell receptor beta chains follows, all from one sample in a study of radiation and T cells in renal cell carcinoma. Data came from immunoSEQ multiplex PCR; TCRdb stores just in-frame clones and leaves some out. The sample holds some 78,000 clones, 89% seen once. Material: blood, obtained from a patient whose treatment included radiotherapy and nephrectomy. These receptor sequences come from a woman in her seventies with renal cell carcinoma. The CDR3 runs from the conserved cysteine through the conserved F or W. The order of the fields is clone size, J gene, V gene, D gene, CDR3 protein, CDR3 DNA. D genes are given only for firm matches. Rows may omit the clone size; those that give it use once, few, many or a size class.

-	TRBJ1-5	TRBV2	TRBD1	CASSDDRGNQPQHF	TGTGCCAGCAGTGACGACAGGGGCAATCAGCCCCAGCATTTT
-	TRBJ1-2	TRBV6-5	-	CASSYVSGHYGYTF	TGTGCCAGCAGTTACGTCTCGGGCCACTATGGCTACACCTTC
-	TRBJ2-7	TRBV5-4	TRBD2	CASSPGRALQRQYF	TGTGCCAGCAGCCCCGGGAGGGCCCTACAAAGGCAGTACTTC
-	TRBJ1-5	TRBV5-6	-	CASSLGLDRNQPQHF	TGTGCCAGCAGCTTGGGGCTTGACAGAAATCAGCCCCAGCATTTT
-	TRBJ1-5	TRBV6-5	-	CASNKGGGSNQPQHF	TGTGCCAGCAATAAGGGGGGGGGAAGCAATCAGCCCCAGCATTTT
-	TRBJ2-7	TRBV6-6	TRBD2	CASRRLAGGGSYEQYF	TGTGCCAGCAGGAGGCTAGCGGGGGGAGGCTCCTACGAGCAGTACTTC
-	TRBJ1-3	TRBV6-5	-	CASTTGNGNTIYF	TGTGCCAGCACTACGGGTAACGGAAACACCATATATTTT
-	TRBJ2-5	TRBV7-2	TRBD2	CASSLVFGGGKETQYF	TGTGCCAGCAGCTTAGTGTTCGGCGGGGGTAAAGAGACCCAGTACTTC
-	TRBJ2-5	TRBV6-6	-	CASSSQAGLQETQYF	TGTGCCAGCAGTTCTCAAGCAGGGTTGCAAGAGACCCAGTACTTC
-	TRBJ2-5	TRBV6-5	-	CASSYSTWPETQYF	TGTGCCAGCAGTTACTCGACTTGGCCAGAGACCCAGTACTTC
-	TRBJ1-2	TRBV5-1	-	CASTKAGSNYGYTF	TGCGCCAGCACAAAGGCGGGGTCTAACTATGGCTACACCTTC
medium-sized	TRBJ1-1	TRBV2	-	CASRVGMNTEAFF	TGTGCCAGCAGGGTGGGAATGAACACTGAAGCTTTCTTT
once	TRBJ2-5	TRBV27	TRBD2	CASSASGGAVTQYF	TGTGCCAGCAGTGCTAGCGGGGGGGCTGTGACCCAGTACTTC
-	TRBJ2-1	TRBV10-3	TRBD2	CAISESTSVGNEQFF	TGTGCCATCAGTGAGTCGACTAGCGTTGGCAATGAGCAGTTCTTC
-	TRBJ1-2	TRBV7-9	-	CASSRNPGDYGYTF	TGTGCCAGCAGCCGAAACCCGGGGGACTATGGCTACACCTTC
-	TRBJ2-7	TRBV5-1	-	CASSLVVGGDYEQYF	TGCGCCAGCAGCTTGGTTGTGGGGGGTGACTACGAGCAGTACTTC
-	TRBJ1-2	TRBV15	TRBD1	CATSRTGTGVYGYTF	TGTGCCACCAGCAGAACCGGGACAGGAGTCTATGGCTACACCTTC
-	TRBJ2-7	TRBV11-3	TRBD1	CASSSHRGPIEQYF	TGTGCCAGCAGCTCCCACAGGGGGCCGATCGAGCAGTACTTC
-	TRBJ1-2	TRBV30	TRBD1	CAWSARQGYGYTF	TGTGCCTGGAGTGCCCGACAGGGGTATGGCTACACCTTC
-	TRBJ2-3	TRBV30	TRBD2	CAWRLAGTDTQYF	TGTGCCTGGAGACTAGCGGGCACAGATACGCAGTATTTT
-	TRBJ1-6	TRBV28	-	CASSSTPMNSPLHF	TGTGCCAGCAGTTCGACACCGATGAATTCACCCCTCCACTTT
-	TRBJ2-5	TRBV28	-	CASSSNLRRDSVSQETQYF	TGTGCCAGCAGTTCAAACTTACGGAGGGACAGCGTATCCCAAGAGACCCAGTACTTC
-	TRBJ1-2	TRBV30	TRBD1	CAWLGTDYGYTF	TGTGCCTGGCTGGGGACAGACTATGGCTACACCTTC
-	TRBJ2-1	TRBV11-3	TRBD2	CASSPRSGGRNEQFF	TGTGCCAGCAGCCCGAGGTCGGGGGGGCGGAATGAGCAGTTCTTC
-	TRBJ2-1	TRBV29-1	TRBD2	CSVGGTSVYNEQFF	TGCAGCGTTGGTGGGACTAGTGTATACAATGAGCAGTTCTTC
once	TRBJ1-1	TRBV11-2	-	CASSLVGGRTEAFF	TGTGCCAGCAGCTTAGTCGGGGGCAGAACTGAAGCTTTCTTT
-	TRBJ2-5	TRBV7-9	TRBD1	CASSFRGLETQYF	TGTGCCAGCAGCTTCAGGGGGTTAGAGACCCAGTACTTC
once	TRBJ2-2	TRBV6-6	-	CASSRLDPGELFF	TGTGCCAGCAGTCGACTGGATCCCGGGGAGCTGTTTTTT
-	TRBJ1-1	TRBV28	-	CASSLARLTEAFF	TGTGCCAGCAGTTTGGCCCGGTTGACTGAAGCTTTCTTT
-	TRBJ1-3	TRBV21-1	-	CASSKKKRVLSGNTIYF	TGTGCCAGCAGCAAAAAAAAGCGGGTCCTCTCTGGAAACACCATATATTTT
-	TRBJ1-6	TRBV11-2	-	CASSLEGVANSPLHF	TGTGCCAGCAGCTTAGAAGGGGTTGCTAATTCACCCCTCCACTTT
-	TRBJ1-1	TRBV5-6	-	CASSDIRGLSTEAFF	TGTGCCAGCAGCGATATCAGGGGCCTTAGCACTGAAGCTTTCTTT
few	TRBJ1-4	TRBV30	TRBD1	CAWAEGQGKEKLFF	TGTGCCTGGGCCGAAGGACAGGGTAAAGAAAAACTGTTTTTT
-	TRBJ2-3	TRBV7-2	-	CASSLAWDTQYF	TGTGCCAGCAGCTTAGCGTGGGATACGCAGTATTTT
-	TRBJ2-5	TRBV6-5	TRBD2	CASMERGGRQETQYF	TGTGCCAGCATGGAGCGGGGGGGGCGCCAAGAGACCCAGTACTTC
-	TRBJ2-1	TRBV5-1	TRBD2	CASSLAAGGLNEQFF	TGCGCCAGCAGCTTGGCTGCGGGGGGTCTCAATGAGCAGTTCTTC
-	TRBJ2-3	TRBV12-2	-	CASRLVVGRITDTQYF	TGTGCAAGTCGCTTAGTAGTGGGCCGGATTACAGATACGCAGTATTTT
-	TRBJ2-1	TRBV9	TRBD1	CASSVEGQGFDEQFF	TGTGCCAGCAGCGTAGAGGGACAGGGGTTCGATGAGCAGTTCTTC
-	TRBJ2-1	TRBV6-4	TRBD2	CASSDWAAGENKGQFF	TGTGCCAGCAGTGACTGGGCGGCGGGGGAGAATAAGGGGCAGTTCTTC
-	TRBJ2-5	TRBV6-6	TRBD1	CASSPGQANQETQYF	TGTGCCAGCAGTCCCGGACAGGCCAACCAAGAGACCCAGTACTTC
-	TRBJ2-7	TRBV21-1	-	CASSLGTERDEQYF	TGTGCCAGCAGCCTAGGGACAGAGAGGGACGAGCAGTACTTC
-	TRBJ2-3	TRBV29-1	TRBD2	CSVILAGDSTDTQYF	TGCAGCGTGATACTAGCGGGGGACTCCACAGATACGCAGTATTTT
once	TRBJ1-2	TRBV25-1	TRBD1	CASSEPHRGGYTF	TGTGCCAGCAGTGAACCTCACAGGGGCGGCTACACCTTC
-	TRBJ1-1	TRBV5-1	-	CASSLVGGGNEAFF	TGCGCCAGCAGCTTGGTGGGAGGGGGAAATGAAGCTTTCTTT
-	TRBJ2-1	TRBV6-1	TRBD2	CASRGLAANEQFF	TGTGCCAGCAGGGGACTAGCGGCAAATGAGCAGTTCTTC
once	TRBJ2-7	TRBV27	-	CASSFFRGEQYF	TGTGCCAGCAGTTTCTTCCGGGGGGAGCAGTACTTC
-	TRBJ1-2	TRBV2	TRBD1	CASSDGTGSSYGYTF	TGTGCCAGCAGTGACGGGACAGGGTCATCCTATGGCTACACCTTC
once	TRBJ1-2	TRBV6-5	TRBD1	CASRTPGQAYGYTF	TGTGCCAGCAGGACCCCGGGACAGGCCTATGGCTACACCTTC
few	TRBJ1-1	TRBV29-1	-	CSVEQAGDTEAFF	TGCAGCGTTGAACAGGCGGGTGACACTGAAGCTTTCTTT
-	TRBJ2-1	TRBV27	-	CASRTASVGNEQFF	TGTGCCAGCAGAACAGCATCCGTGGGTAATGAGCAGTTCTTC
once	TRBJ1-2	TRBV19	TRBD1	CASSSRQGQNYGYTF	TGTGCCAGTAGTTCCAGACAGGGACAAAACTATGGCTACACCTTC
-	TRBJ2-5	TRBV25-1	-	CASSEFSRETQYF	TGTGCCAGCAGTGAATTTAGTAGAGAGACCCAGTACTTC
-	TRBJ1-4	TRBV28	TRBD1	CASTPTGTGWEKLFF	TGTGCCAGCACCCCGACCGGGACAGGGTGGGAAAAACTGTTTTTT